This TCR beta chain was identified in a study of OX40 agonist ivuxolimab in advanced cancers. Study-level information: Every 2 weeks, patients received ivuxolimab intravenously, dosed at 0.01 to 10 mg/kg. Cohort: 75% to 90% men, mean age approximately 60, aged roughly 20 to 79.

Whole-study results and caveats: Both blood CD4+ and CD8+ T cells showed clonal growth by week 6 at 0.1 to 3.0 mg/kg. Part of the nonresponder group also had normalized T-cell clonal expansion that was low.

This table comes from immunoSEQ multiplex PCR, and its TCRdb copy is limited to in-frame clones, with some not included. This sample has roughly 70,000 clones, with approximately 78% found just once. Germline lookup yields CDR1 SGHRS and CDR2 YFSETQ. Trimming stripped 0 bases from V and 0 bases from J, with 13 bases between. CDR3 length: 16 amino acids. Comment on this clone: Its cognate antigen is unknown.

The clonotype was recovered from an adult with an advanced solid tumor such as melanoma, head and neck, liver or kidney cancer. The chain carries TRBV5-1 and TRBJ2-7; TRBD1 might be the D (6 bases). This specimen consisted of CD4+ or CD8+ T cells sorted from blood, obtained in a trial of the OX40 agonist ivuxolimab. The CDR3 DNA sequence: TGCGCCAGCAGCTTGGCCCTCAGGGGACACTCCTACGAGCAGTACGTC. Amino acids: CASSLALRGHSYEQYV.